This TCR beta chain is from a study of T cell responses to AZD1222 COVID-19 vaccine. To note about this clone: What it binds is unknown.

Overall study findings and caveats: Clonal diversity was possibly underestimated, and the donors were mostly white British, with more females. Within unmutated variant regions lay the reported targets of nearly half of spike-specific TCRs.

Method: immunoSEQ multiplex PCR; TCRdb's copy keeps in-frame clones and lacks some. The table lists over 100,000 clones, over 90% of them singletons. CDR1 and CDR2 from the germline V gene are MGHDK and SYGVNS. The germline V and J ends were trimmed by 4 bases and 2 bases, with 17 bases remaining between them. The CDR3 contains 16 residues. The chain links TRBV25-1 to TRBJ1-2, with D possibly matching TRBD1 (6 bases). Sequences were derived from peripheral blood, sampled on day 0 of AZD1222 vaccination. This sequence originates from an adult in good health. CDR3 nucleotides: TGTGCCAGCAGTGCGAGGGGGTCGGACGTCAACTATGGCTACACCTTC. This gives the protein CASSARGSDVNYGYTF.